What follows are 21 T cell receptor beta chains derived from one specimen sequenced in a study of cytomegalovirus exposure and HLA in healthy donors. The PCR used 60 Vbeta and 13 Jbeta primers. Assay used: immunoSEQ multiplex PCR; TCRdb lists only in-frame clones, some missing. The sample lists under 200,000 clones; over 75% were seen once. The sample consisted of PBMCs. The receptor set was obtained from a man in his sixties in good health and CMV-seronegative.

This clone came up a few times. This rearrangement joins TRBV15 to TRBJ2-1; 9 bases match TRBD1. Germline CDR1 is LNHNV and CDR2 is YYDKDF (reference sequence). The V gene end was trimmed by 6 bases and the J gene end by 7 bases; junction bases not matched to a gene: 10. The CDR3 spans 15 residues. CDR3 region: CATRITGGGRNEQFF. CDR3 nucleotide sequence: TGTGCCACCAGAATTACAGGGGGCGGGAGAAATGAGCAGTTCTTC.

The rearrangement joins TRBV29-1 to TRBJ2-2, with D possibly TRBD1 on 6 matching bases. The germline V gene encodes CDR1 SQVTM and CDR2 ANQGSEA. This CDR3 comprises 14 residues. V was trimmed by 7 bases and J by 4 bases, leaving 16 bases between them. CDR3 loop: CSAGDTQLTGELFF. The CDR3 DNA is TGCAGCGCAGGGGACACGCAGCTCACCGGGGAGCTGTTTTTT.

This chain uses TRBV5-1 with TRBJ2-6, with 11 bases matching TRBD1. Germline CDR1 is SGHRS and CDR2 is YFSETQ. The CDR3 totals 16 residues. The V gene end was trimmed by 8 bases and the J gene end by 4 bases; junction bases not matched to a gene: 8. CDR3 nucleotide sequence: TGCGCCAGTCACCGGGACAGGGGGTGGGGGGCCAACGTCCTGACTTTC. It translates to CASHRDRGWGANVLTF.

The V and J genes are TRBV30 and TRBJ2-7; TRBD2 matches at 10 bases. Germline-derived CDR1 and CDR2 are GTSNPN and SVGIG (reference sequence). This CDR3 contains 14 residues. V shed 5 bases and J 3 bases; nucleotides not matched to a gene: 7. The CDR3 spells CAWSLAGDFYEQYF. CDR3 DNA sequence: TGTGCCTGGTCTCTAGCGGGAGATTTCTACGAGCAGTACTTC.

The chain couples TRBV5-1 to TRBJ1-4; 7 bases line up with TRBD1. With V trimmed by 4 bases and J by 7 bases, 7 bases remained unmatched. Germline values: CDR1 SGHRS, CDR2 YFSETQ. The CDR3 length is 14 residues. CDR3 loop: CASSPGTELEKLFF. For the CDR3, the DNA is TGCGCCAGCAGCCCCGGGACAGAGCTTGAAAAACTGTTTTTT.

This clone was found once. This rearrangement joins TRBV5-1 to TRBJ2-7, with 8 nucleotides matching TRBD2. J was trimmed by 5 bases and V by 4 bases; bases with no gene match: 17. Germline CDR1 reads SGHRS; CDR2 reads YFSETQ. The CDR3 totals 17 residues. In nucleotides, the CDR3 is TGCGCCAGCAGCAGACCAACCGGACTAGCCGGGGTTAACGAGCAGTACTTC. It yields the protein CASSRPTGLAGVNEQYF.

There are a few counts of this clone. This rearrangement joins TRBV11-2 to TRBJ2-7; the match to TRBD1 covers 10 bases. CDR3 length: 16 amino acids. Germline CDR1 and CDR2: SGHAT and FQNNGV. V gave up 6 bases and J gave up 2 bases; unmatched junction bases: 10. CDR3 residues: CASRKPGQGIPYEQYF. The DNA of the CDR3 is TGTGCCAGCAGAAAACCGGGACAGGGGATCCCCTACGAGCAGTACTTC.

The chain joins TRBV19 to TRBJ2-3; TRBD2 matches 8 bases. In germline, CDR1 is LNHDA, CDR2 SQIVND (reference sequence). The CDR3 is made up of 16 amino acids. V lost 2 bases, J lost 3 bases, and 7 bases stayed unmatched. CDR3 region: CASSINEREITDTQYF. The CDR3 region has the DNA TGTGCCAGTAGTATAAATGAGCGGGAGATTACAGATACGCAGTATTTT.

This clone has just a few counts. The J gene is TRBJ2-5, the V gene TRBV6-1, with D hard to call. Trimming took 3 bases from V and 5 from J, leaving 10 bases between them. This CDR3 has 13 residues. Germline CDR1 reads MNHNS; CDR2 reads SASEGT. This CDR3 is CASSEVPSETQYF. Written as DNA, the CDR3 is TGTGCCAGCAGTGAGGTGCCTAGTGAGACCCAGTACTTC.

Details on this clone: Other nucleotide sequences from this sample produce the same CDR3. This chain links TRBV27 with TRBJ1-2, with TRBD1 matching 10 bases. CDR1 is MNHEY, CDR2 SMNVEV, per germline (reference sequence). The V gene end was trimmed by 5 bases and the J gene end by 3 bases; junction bases not matched to a gene: 6. The CDR3 sequence is 15 residues long. DNA of the CDR3: TGTGCCAGCAGTCCATGGACAGGGGGGGACTATGGCTACACCTTC. Translation gives CASSPWTGGDYGYTF.

The chain recombines TRBV4-3 with TRBJ2-7; 8 bases map to TRBD1. Unmatched junction bases numbered 18, after V lost 1 base and J lost 4 bases. Germline CDR1 is LGHNA and CDR2 is YSLEER. The CDR3 covers 19 residues. In DNA, the CDR3 is TGCGCCAGCAGCCAAGTTCTGACAGGGGAGGATTCGGTAGGGTACGAGCAGTACTTC. Amino acids: CASSQVLTGEDSVGYEQYF.

The rearrangement links TRBV5-4 to TRBJ1-2; a possible D gene is TRBD1 (6 bases). This CDR3 is 15 amino acids long. In germline, CDR1 is SGHNT, CDR2 YYREEE (reference sequence). V lost 1 base and J 2 bases, leaving 12 bases between the germline ends. The CDR3 DNA follows: TGTGCCAGCAGCTTGTTTGACAGGCCCAACTATGGCTACACCTTC. Its translation: CASSLFDRPNYGYTF.

The rearrangement joins TRBV6-5 to TRBJ2-7, with D maybe TRBD1 (7 bases). V lost 7 bases and J 6 bases, leaving 16 bases between the germline ends. Germline V gene lookup returns CDR1 MNHEY and CDR2 SVGAGI. The CDR3 is 13 residues long. The CDR3 loop is CASTLTGRSEQYF. CDR3 sequence (DNA): TGTGCCAGCACGTTGACAGGGAGGTCCGAGCAGTACTTC.

V usage is TRBV9 and J usage is TRBJ2-1; TRBD2 matches at 14 bases. This CDR3 contains 17 residues. V lost 4 bases, J lost 3 bases, and 6 bases stayed unmatched. Germline V gene sequence: CDR1 SGDLS, CDR2 YYNGEE. CDR3 sequence: CASSTGTSGGLYNEQFF. The CDR3, as DNA: TGTGCCAGCAGCACCGGGACTAGCGGGGGCCTCTACAATGAGCAGTTCTTC.

The chain links TRBV29-1 to TRBJ1-1; D possibly corresponds to TRBD1 (6 bases). The CDR3 is 15 residues long. CDR1 is SQVTM, CDR2 ANQGSEA, per germline. V dropped 4 bases and J dropped 0 bases, with 15 bases sitting between them. CDR3 DNA: TGCAGCGTTGCCCCAGGACAGCTGATGAACACTGAAGCTTTCTTT. It is translated as CSVAPGQLMNTEAFF.

With regard to this clone: One end of the junction is discordant with germline, which a read error may explain. The V call is TRBV19, the J call TRBJ1-5; D is ambiguous. This CDR3 has 14 amino acids. CDR1 LNHDA and CDR2 SQIVND come from the germline V gene (reference sequence). CDR3 bases: TGTGCCAGTAGCCCCGACAAAGGCAATCAGCCCCAGAATTTT. This sequence encodes CASSPDKGNQPQNF.

The rearrangement uses TRBV4-1 and TRBJ2-1, with D perhaps matching TRBD1 (6 bases). V was trimmed by 3 bases and J by 6 bases, leaving 9 bases between them. The CDR3 runs to 13 residues. Per the germline V gene, CDR1 is MGHRA and CDR2 is YSYEKL. The CDR3 loop is CASSQDSLNEQFF. CDR3 DNA: TGCGCCAGCAGCCAGGACAGTCTCAATGAGCAGTTCTTC.

This clone was recorded once. One end of the junction fails to match germline, which may point to a read error. The chain recombines TRBV7-8 with TRBJ1-5; 9 positions agree with TRBD1. CDR1 is SGHVS, CDR2 FQNEAQ, per germline. This CDR3 region has 16 residues. The CDR3 region is CASSSRDREWNQPQNF. The CDR3 region has the DNA TGTGCCAGCAGCTCAAGGGACAGGGAGTGGAATCAGCCCCAGAATTTT. The whole variable domain, filled in from reference TRBV7-8 and TRBJ1-5, reads GAGVSQSPRYKVAKRGQDVALRCDPISGHVSLFWYQQALGQGPEFLTYFQNEAQLDKSGLPSDRFFAERPEGSVSTLKIQRTQQEDSAVYLCASSSRDREWNQPQNFGDGTRLSIL.

The rearrangement joins TRBV7-2 to TRBJ2-2; the match to TRBD1 covers 7 bases. The CDR3 length is 17 residues. Germline V gene lookup returns CDR1 SGHTA and CDR2 FQGNSA. V shed 1 base, J shed 5 bases, and the junction held 10 bases outside the gene matches. The CDR3 DNA sequence: TGTGCCAGCAGCTTAGTAATCGAACAGGGGCGGACCGGGGAGCTGTTTTTT. Its translation is CASSLVIEQGRTGELFF.

The rearrangement joins TRBV27 to TRBJ1-5; the match to TRBD1 covers 9 bases. Germline loops: CDR1 MNHEY, CDR2 SMNVEV (reference sequence). The CDR3 contains 15 residues. The V segment lost 5 bases and the J segment 2 bases; nucleotides outside the gene matches: 4. The CDR3 region has the DNA TGTGCCAGCAGTAGGACAGGGGATCGCAATCAGCCCCAGCATTTT. Translating gives CASSRTGDRNQPQHF.

The rearrangement links TRBV9 to TRBJ1-1, with TRBD1 matching over 7 bases. CDR1 SGDLS and CDR2 YYNGEE come from the germline V gene. V gave up 3 bases and J gave up 0 bases; unmatched junction bases: 5. The CDR3 has 15 amino acids. This chain's CDR3 is CASSGDRALNTEAFF. The CDR3, as DNA: TGTGCCAGCAGCGGGGACAGAGCCTTGAACACTGAAGCTTTCTTT.